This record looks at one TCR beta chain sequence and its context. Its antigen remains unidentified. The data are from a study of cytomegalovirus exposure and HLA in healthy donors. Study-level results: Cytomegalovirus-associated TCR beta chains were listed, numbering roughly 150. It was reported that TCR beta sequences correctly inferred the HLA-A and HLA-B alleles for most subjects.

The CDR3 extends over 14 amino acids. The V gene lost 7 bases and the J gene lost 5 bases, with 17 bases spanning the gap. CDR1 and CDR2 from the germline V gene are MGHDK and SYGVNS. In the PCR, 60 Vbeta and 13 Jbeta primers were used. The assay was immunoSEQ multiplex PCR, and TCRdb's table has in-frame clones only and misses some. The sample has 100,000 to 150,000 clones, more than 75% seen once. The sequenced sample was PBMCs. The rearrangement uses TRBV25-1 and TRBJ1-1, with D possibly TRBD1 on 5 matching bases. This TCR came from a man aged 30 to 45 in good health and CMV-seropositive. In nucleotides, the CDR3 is TGTGCCAGCATCGAAGGCGGGGGGAAAACTGAAGCTTTCTTT. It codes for CASIEGGGKTEAFF.